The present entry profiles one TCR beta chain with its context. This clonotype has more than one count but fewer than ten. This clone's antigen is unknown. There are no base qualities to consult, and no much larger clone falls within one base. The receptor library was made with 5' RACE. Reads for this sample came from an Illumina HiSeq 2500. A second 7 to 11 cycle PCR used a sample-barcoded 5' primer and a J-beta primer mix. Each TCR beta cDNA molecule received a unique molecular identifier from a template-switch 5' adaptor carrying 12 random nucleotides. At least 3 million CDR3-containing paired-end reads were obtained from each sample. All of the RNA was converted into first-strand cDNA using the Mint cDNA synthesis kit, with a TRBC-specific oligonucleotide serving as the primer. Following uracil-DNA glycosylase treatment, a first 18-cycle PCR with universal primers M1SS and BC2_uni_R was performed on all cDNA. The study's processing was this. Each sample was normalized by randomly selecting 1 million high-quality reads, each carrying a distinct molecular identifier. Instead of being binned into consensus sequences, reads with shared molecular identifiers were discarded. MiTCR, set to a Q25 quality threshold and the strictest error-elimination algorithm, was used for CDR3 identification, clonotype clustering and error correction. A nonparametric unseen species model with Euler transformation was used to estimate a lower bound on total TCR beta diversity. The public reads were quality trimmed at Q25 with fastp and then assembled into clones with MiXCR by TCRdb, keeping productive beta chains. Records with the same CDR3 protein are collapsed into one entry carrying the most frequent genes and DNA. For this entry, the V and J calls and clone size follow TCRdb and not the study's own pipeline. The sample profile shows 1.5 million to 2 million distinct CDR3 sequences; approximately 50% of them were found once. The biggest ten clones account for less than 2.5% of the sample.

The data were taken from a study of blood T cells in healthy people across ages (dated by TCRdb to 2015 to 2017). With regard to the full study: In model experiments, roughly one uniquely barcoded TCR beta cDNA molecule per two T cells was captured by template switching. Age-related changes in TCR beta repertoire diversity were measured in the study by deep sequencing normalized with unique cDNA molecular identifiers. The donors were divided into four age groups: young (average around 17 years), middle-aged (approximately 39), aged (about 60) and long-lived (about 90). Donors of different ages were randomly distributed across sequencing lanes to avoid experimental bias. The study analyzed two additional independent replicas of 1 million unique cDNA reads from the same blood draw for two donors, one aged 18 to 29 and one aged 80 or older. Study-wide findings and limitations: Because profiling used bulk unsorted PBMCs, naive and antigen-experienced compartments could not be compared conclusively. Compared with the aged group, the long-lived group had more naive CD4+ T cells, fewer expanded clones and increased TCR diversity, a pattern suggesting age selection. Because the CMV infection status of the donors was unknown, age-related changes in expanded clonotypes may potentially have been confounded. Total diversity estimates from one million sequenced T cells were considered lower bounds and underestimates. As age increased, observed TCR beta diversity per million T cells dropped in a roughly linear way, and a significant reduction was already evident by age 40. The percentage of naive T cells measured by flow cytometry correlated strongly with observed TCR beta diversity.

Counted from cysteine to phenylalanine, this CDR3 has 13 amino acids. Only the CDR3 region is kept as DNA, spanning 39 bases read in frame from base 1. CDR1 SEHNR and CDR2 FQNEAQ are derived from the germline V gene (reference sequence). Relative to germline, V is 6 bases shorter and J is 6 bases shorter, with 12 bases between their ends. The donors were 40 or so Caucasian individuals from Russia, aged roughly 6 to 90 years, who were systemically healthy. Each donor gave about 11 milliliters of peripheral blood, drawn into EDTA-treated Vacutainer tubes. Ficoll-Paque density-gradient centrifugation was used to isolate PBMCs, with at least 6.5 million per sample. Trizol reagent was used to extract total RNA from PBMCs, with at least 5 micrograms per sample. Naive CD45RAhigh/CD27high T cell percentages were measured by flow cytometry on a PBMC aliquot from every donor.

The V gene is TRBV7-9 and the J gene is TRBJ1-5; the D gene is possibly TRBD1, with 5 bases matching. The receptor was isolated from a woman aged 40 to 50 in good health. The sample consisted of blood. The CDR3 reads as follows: CASSQDTRQPQHF. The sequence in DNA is TGTGCCAGCAGTCAGGACACGCGTCAGCCCCAGCATTTT.